This TCR beta chain stems from a study of blood T cells in healthy people across ages. PCR was performed a second time for roughly 7 to 11 cycles using a sample-barcoded 5' primer and a J-beta primer mix. Per sample, CDR3-containing paired-end reads numbered at least 2.5 million. Using its own MiXCR run on the 5' RACE reads, TCRdb lists one record per CDR3 protein. Among 1 million to 1.2 million distinct CDR3 sequences listed, around two fifths were seen once. Germline CDR1 reads SEHNR; CDR2 reads FQNEAQ (reference sequence). The V and J ends lost 0 bases and 6 bases, in that order; junction bases with no gene match: 6. The CDR3 length is 15 residues.

This chain joins TRBV7-9 and TRBJ1-1; 8 positions match TRBD1. Sequencing was performed on blood. This TCR was recovered from a man younger than 30 in good health. For the CDR3, the DNA is TGTGCCAGCAGCTTAGCGCGACAGGGGTTTCCTGAAGCTTTCTTT. Translation gives CASSLARQGFPEAFF.